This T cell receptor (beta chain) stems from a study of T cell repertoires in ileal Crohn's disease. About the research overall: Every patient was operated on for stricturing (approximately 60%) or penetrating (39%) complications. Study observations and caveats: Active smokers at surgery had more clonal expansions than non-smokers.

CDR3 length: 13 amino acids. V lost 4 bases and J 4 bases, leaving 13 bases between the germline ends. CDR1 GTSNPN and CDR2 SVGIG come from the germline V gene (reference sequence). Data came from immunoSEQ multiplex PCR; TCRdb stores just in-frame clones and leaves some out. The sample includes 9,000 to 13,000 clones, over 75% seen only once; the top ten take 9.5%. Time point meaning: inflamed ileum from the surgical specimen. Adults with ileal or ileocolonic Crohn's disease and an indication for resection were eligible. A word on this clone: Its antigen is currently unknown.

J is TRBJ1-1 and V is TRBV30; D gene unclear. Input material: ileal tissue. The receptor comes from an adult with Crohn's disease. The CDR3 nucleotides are TGTGCCTGGAACCTGGGATTGGGCACTGAAGCTTTCTTT. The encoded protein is CAWNLGLGTEAFF.